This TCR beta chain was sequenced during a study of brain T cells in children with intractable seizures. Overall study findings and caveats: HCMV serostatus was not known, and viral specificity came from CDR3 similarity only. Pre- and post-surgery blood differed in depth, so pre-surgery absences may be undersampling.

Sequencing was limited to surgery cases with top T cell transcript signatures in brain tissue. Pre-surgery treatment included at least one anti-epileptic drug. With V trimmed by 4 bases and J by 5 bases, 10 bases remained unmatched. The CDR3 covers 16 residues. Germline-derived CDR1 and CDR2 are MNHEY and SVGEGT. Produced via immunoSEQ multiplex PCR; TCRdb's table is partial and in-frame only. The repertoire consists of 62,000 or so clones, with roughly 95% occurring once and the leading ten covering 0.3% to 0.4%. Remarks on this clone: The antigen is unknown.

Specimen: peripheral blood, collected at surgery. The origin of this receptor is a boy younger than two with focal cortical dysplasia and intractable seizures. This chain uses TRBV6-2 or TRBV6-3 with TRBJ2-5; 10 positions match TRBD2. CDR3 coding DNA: TGTGCCAGCAGTTGGGGACTAGCGATAGGAAGGGAGACCCAGTACTTC. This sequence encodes CASSWGLAIGRETQYF.